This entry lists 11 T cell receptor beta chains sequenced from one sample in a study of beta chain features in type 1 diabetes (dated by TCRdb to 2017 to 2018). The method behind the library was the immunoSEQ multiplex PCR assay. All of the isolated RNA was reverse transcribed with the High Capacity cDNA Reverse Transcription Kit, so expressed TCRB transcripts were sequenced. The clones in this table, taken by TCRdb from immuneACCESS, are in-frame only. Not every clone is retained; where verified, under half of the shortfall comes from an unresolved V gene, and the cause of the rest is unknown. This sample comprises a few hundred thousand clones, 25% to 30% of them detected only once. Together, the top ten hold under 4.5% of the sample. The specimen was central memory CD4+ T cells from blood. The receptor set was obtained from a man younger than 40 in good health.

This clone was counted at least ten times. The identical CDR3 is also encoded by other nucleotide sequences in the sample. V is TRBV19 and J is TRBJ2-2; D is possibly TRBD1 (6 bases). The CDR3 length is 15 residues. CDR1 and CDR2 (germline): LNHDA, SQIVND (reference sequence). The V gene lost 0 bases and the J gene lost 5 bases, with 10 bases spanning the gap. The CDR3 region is CASSIEDRVTGELFF. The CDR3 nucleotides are TGTGCCAGTAGTATAGAGGACAGAGTTACCGGGGAGCTGTTTTTT.

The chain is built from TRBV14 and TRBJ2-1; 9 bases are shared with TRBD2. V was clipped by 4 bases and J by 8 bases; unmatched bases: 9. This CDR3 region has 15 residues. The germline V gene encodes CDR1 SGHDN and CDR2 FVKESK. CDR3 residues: CASSPSGLAGDEQFF. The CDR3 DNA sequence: TGTGCCAGCAGCCCCTCGGGACTAGCAGGAGATGAGCAGTTCTTC.

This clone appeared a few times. The CDR3 nucleotides are TGTGCCAGCAGCGCGGGACTCCAAGAGACCCAGTACTTC. Residues: CASSAGLQETQYF. The chain joins TRBV9 to TRBJ2-5, with D perhaps TRBD2 (6 bases). Germline V gives CDR1 SGDLS, CDR2 YYNGEE. The germline V and J ends were trimmed by 3 bases and 1 base, with 7 bases remaining between them. This CDR3 is 13 amino acids long.

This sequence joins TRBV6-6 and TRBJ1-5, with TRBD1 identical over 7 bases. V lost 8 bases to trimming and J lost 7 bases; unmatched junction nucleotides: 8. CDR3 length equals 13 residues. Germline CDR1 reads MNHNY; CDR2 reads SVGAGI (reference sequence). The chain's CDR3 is CASRGTAGQPQHF. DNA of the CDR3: TGTGCCAGCCGCGGGACAGCGGGACAGCCCCAGCATTTT.

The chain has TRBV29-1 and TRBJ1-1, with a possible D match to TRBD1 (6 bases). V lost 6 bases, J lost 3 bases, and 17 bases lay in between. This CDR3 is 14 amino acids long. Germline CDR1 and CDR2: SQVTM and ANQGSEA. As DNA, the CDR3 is TGCAGCGTCCCGGGGGGGGCTGAATACACTGAAGCTTTCTTT. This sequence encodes CSVPGGAEYTEAFF.

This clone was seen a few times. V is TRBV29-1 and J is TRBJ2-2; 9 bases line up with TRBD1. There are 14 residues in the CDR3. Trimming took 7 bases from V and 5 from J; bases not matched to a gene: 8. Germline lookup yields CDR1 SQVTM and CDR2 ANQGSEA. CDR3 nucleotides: TGCAGCGCCAGGGGGACAGGGCGAACCGGGGAGCTGTTTTTT. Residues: CSARGTGRTGELFF.

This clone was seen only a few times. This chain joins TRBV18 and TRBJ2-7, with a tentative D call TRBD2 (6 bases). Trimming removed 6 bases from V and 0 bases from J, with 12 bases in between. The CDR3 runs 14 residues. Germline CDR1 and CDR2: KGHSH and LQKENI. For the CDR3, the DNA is TGTGCCAGCTCGGAGGGACTGGGCTCCTACGAGCAGTACTTC. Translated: CASSEGLGSYEQYF.

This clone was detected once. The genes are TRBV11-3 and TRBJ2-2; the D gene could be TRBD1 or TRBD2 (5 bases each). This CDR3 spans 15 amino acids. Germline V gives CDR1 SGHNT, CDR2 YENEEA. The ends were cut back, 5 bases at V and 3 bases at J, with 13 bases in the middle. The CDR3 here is CASSTGQGDTGELFF. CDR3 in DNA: TGTGCCAGCAGCACCGGGCAGGGAGACACCGGGGAGCTGTTTTTT.

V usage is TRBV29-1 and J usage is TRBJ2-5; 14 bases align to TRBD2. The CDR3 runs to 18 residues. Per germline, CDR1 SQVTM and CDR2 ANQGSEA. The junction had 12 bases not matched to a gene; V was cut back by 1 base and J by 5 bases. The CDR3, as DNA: TGCAGCGTTGAAGGGGGATTGGGGACTAGCGGGAGTGTGGAGACCCAGTACTTC. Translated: CSVEGGLGTSGSVETQYF.

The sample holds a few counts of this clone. CDR3 sequence (DNA): TGTGCCAGCTCACCTGGCTCTGGGGGCTACGAGCAGTACTTC. It specifies CASSPGSGGYEQYF. The rearrangement uses TRBV18 and TRBJ2-7; possibly TRBD1 or TRBD2 for D (5 bases each). Germline loops: CDR1 KGHSH, CDR2 LQKENI. The CDR3 covers 14 residues. The V end was cut by 3 bases, the J end by 3 bases, with 12 bases between.

The CDR3 bases are TGTGCCCGGGGGGGCGACACCGGGGAGCTGTTTTTT. Its translation: CARGGDTGELFF. The chain links TRBV30 to TRBJ2-2, with 8 bases identical to TRBD2. CDR1 is GTSNPN and CDR2 is SVGIG in the germline V gene (reference sequence). The J segment lost 3 bases and the V segment lost 8 bases, leaving 2 bases of the junction unmatched. This CDR3 has 12 amino acids.